This T cell receptor (beta chain) was retrieved from a study of identical twins. Study findings and constraints: With beta out-of-frame sequences, excess sharing by twins was weaker. Beta clonotypes that were abundant in cord blood contained fewer insertions, a pattern absent from memory repertoires.

The V end was cut by 0 bases, the J end by 6 bases, with 10 bases between. This CDR3 spans 14 amino acids. Germline CDR1 is SGDLS and CDR2 is YYNGEE. Notes on this clonotype: Its specificity is unknown.

TCRdb passed the 5' RACE reads through MiXCR, listing each CDR3 protein once. The data hold 500,000 to 550,000 distinct CDR3 sequences, with under 25% observed a single time. The sample also formed part of further work on T cells expressing NK-cell markers. That source reports: Five or six donors showed dominant NKG2C+ clonotypes comprising about 1.0-7.5% of their CD8+ T cells.

Sequenced: CD4+ T cells sorted from blood. The V gene is TRBV9, the J gene TRBJ2-1, with D maybe TRBD2 (6 bases). The sequence came from a woman aged 18-29 years in good health. This CDR3 reads CASSVGAGSNEQFF. CDR3 nucleotides: TGTGCCAGCAGCGTAGGGGCGGGAAGCAATGAGCAGTTCTTC.